This TCR beta chain is from a study of cytomegalovirus exposure and HLA in healthy donors. Study-wide background: The 120 validation repertoires, a later analysis reported, used the same platform as the 650 to 800 repertoires from the first cohort. General observations from the study: The study listed 164 cytomegalovirus-associated TCR beta chains.

Data came from immunoSEQ multiplex PCR; TCRdb stores just in-frame clones and leaves some out. The sample shows around 150,000 clones, approximately 84% of them seen only once. V was clipped by 6 bases and J by 2 bases, with 16 bases between them. The germline V gene has CDR1 MNHNS and CDR2 SASEGT. The CDR3 totals 15 residues. This clone has more than one count but fewer than ten. What it binds is not known. Sample: PBMCs. This TCR was recovered from a man younger than 45 in good health and CMV-seropositive. The chain carries TRBV6-1 and TRBJ2-5; TRBD1 is a possible D gene (6 bases). The CDR3 nucleotides are TGTGCCAGCAGGAATCAGGGGACGTTTCAAGAGACCCAGTACTTC. It encodes CASRNQGTFQETQYF.